This T cell receptor (beta chain) was identified in a study of CD8+ T cells in alopecia areata. Study as a whole: Administration of oral tofacitinib to treated patients was at 5 to 10 mg twice daily.

Treatment here: oral pan-JAK inhibitor, 5-10 mg twice daily. Collected material from alopecia areata patients comprised lesional scalp punch biopsies and peripheral blood. There are 13 residues in the CDR3. The ends were cut back, 1 base at V and 2 bases at J, with 6 bases in the middle. CDR1 and CDR2 (germline): MGHRA, YSYEKL. Extracted RNA was reverse transcribed into cDNA, the sequencing template. The data were produced by immunoSEQ multiplex PCR, yet TCRdb's version contains in-frame clones alone and is incomplete. The table includes over 100,000 clones, roughly 50% detected once. The TCR was taken from a human donor with alopecia areata. The chain combines TRBV4-1 with TRBJ2-7; D possibly corresponds to TRBD1 (5 bases). The specimen comprised CD8+ T cells sorted from blood, sampled at week 24, from a patient treated with tofacitinib. The CDR3 protein is CASSQGQTYEQYF. For the CDR3, the DNA is TGCGCCAGCAGCCAAGGACAGACCTACGAGCAGTACTTC.